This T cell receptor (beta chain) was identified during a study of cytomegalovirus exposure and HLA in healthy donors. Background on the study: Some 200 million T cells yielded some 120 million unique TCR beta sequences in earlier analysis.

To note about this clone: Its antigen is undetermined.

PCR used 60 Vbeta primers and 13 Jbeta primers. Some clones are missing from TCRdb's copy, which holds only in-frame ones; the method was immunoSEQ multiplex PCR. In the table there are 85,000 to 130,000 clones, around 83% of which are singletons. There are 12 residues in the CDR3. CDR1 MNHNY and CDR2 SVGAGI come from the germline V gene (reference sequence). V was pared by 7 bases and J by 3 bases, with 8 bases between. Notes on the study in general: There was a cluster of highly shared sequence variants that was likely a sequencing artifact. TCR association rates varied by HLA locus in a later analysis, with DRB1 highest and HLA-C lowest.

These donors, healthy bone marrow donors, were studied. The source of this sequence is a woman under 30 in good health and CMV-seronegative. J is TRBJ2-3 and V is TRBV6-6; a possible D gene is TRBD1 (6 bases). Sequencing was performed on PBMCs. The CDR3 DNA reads TGTGCCAGCATAGGACAGACAGATACGCAGTATTTT. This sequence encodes CASIGQTDTQYF.